This entry concerns a single TCR beta chain. Libraries were prepared by immunoSEQ multiplex PCR; TCRdb keeps only in-frame clonotypes and omits some of them. Of about 590,000 clones listed, 95% to 96% are singletons. The data were obtained in a study of shared clonotypes between healthy human individuals. Selected positively for CCR7 and CD45RO-negative, naive CD8 cells excluded terminally differentiated effector memory CD45RA+ cells. From germline, CDR1 is SEHNR and CDR2 FQNEAQ (reference sequence). CDR3 size: 12 residues. V was shortened by 6 bases and J by 7 bases, with 10 bases between the two germline ends.

Material: naive CD8+ T cells sorted from blood. The chain is built from TRBV7-9 and TRBJ1-5, with no clear D. The TCR sequence derives from a woman aged 25 to 45 in good health. In nucleotides, the CDR3 is TGTGCCAGCAGTCGTACGGACCAGCCCCAGCATTTT. Translated: CASSRTDQPQHF.